Listed here are 14 T cell receptor beta chains from one sample, sequenced in a study of cytomegalovirus exposure and HLA in healthy donors. Using immunoSEQ multiplex PCR, the repertoire was profiled, and TCRdb retains in-frame clones only, with some absent. The sample has under 50,000 clones, 90% to 95% seen once. The specimen sequenced was PBMCs. Receptors originate from a woman aged 18-29 years in good health and CMV-seropositive.

The CDR3 DNA reads as TGTGCCAGCAGCTCACCGGGACAGGGGGGGTGGACAGATACGCAGTATTTT. Translated: CASSSPGQGGWTDTQYF. The V call is TRBV7-9, the J call TRBJ2-3; TRBD1 agrees at 11 bases. Unmatched junction bases numbered 9, after V lost 4 bases and J lost 3 bases. Germline V gene sequence: CDR1 SEHNR, CDR2 FQNEAQ (reference sequence). The CDR3 is made up of 17 amino acids.

The chain recombines TRBV5-1 with TRBJ2-2; D unclear. The CDR3 runs to 14 residues. The V end lost 3 bases, the J end lost 5 bases, and 11 bases lay between the germline ends. Germline V gives CDR1 SGHRS, CDR2 YFSETQ. The CDR3 sequence: CASSSRDGTGELFF. CDR3 DNA sequence: TGCGCCAGCAGCTCCCGTGACGGGACCGGGGAGCTGTTTTTT.

This chain uses TRBV2 with TRBJ1-1; D might be TRBD1 (5 bases). Trimming pared 8 bases from V and 3 bases from J, leaving 13 bases between. The CDR3 consists of 13 residues. Looked up from germline, CDR1 is SNHLY and CDR2 is FYNNEI. In nucleotides, the CDR3 is TGTGCCAGCGGGGGGAGGAGGGACACTGAAGCTTTCTTT. It encodes CASGGRRDTEAFF.

The chain employs TRBV18 and TRBJ2-1; 8 nucleotides match TRBD1. This CDR3 contains 14 residues. The germline V gene encodes CDR1 KGHSH and CDR2 LQKENI. V lost 5 bases, J lost 7 bases, and 7 bases stayed unmatched. The CDR3 protein is CASSNDRGLNEQFF. The CDR3 DNA is TGTGCCAGCTCAAATGACAGGGGTTTGAATGAGCAGTTCTTC.

The V call is TRBV5-6, the J call TRBJ2-5; tentative D call: TRBD2 (5 bases). Between the trimmed V and J ends, which lost 9 bases and 5 bases, there was a span of 17 bases. CDR1 and CDR2 (germline): SGHDT, YYEEEE. CDR3 length equals 13 residues. Here the CDR3 DNA reads TGTGCCACCGCCCGTCGGGGTTGGGAGACCCAGTACTTC. Residues: CATARRGWETQYF.

V gene TRBV4-2 combines with J gene TRBJ2-7; tentative D call: TRBD2 (6 bases). The germline gives CDR1 LGHNA, CDR2 YNFKEQ. The CDR3 loop spans 14 amino acids. The V gene lost 1 base and the J gene lost 0 bases, with 7 bases spanning the gap. The CDR3 sequence: CASSQAGDSYEQYF. DNA of the CDR3: TGTGCCAGCAGCCAAGCGGGAGACTCCTACGAGCAGTACTTC.

CDR3 sequence: CASSSGQGTTNYGYTF. In DNA form, the CDR3 reads TGTGCCAGCAGTTCAGGACAGGGGACCACTAACTATGGCTACACCTTC. This chain joins TRBV28 and TRBJ1-2; TRBD1 matches 9 bases. The ends lost 4 bases at V and 0 bases at J; junction bases unmatched: 6. The CDR3 contains 16 residues. Germline V gene data show CDR1 as MDHEN and CDR2 as SYDVKM.

This rearrangement joins TRBV28 to TRBJ1-5; D unresolved. V lost 3 bases to trimming and J lost 0 bases, with 12 bases between them. This CDR3 has 16 amino acids. Germline V gives CDR1 MDHEN, CDR2 SYDVKM. This chain's CDR3 is CASSFLSINSNQPQHF. The DNA of the CDR3 is TGTGCCAGCAGTTTCCTAAGCATCAATAGCAATCAGCCCCAGCATTTT.

The rearrangement joins TRBV27 to TRBJ1-3; D gene unclear. Germline-derived CDR1 and CDR2 are MNHEY and SMNVEV (reference sequence). Trimming took 4 bases from V and 2 from J, leaving 9 bases between them. The CDR3 is 14 residues long. CDR3 DNA sequence: TGTGCCAGCAGTTCCCGAGCTACTGGAAACACCATATATTTT. It is translated as CASSSRATGNTIYF.

The rearrangement uses TRBV28 and TRBJ1-4, with 8 bases lining up with TRBD1. V was clipped by 9 bases and J by 0 bases; unmatched bases: 9. The CDR3 is 16 amino acids. Germline CDR1 MDHEN, CDR2 SYDVKM. The DNA for the CDR3 is TGTGCCAGTAGGACAGGGAAATACTCAACTAATGAAAAACTGTTTTTT. As protein: CASRTGKYSTNEKLFF.

This chain connects TRBV7-6 to TRBJ2-1, with 9 bases that match TRBD2. The CDR3 extends over 15 amino acids. The germline gives CDR1 SGHVS, CDR2 FNYEAQ. The junction had 5 bases not matched to a gene; V was cut back by 2 bases and J by 6 bases. The chain's CDR3 is CASSLSGSGSNEQFF. CDR3 sequence (DNA): TGTGCCAGCAGCTTAAGTGGTAGCGGGAGCAATGAGCAGTTCTTC.

The chain uses TRBV9 and TRBJ2-1; maybe TRBD1 (5 bases). Germline V gene data show CDR1 as SGDLS and CDR2 as YYNGEE. The CDR3 covers 17 residues. Trimming shortened V by 0 bases and J by 5 bases, and 18 bases separated the two germline ends. The CDR3 reads CASSVGVGHLYNNEQFF. The CDR3 DNA is TGTGCCAGCAGCGTAGGAGTAGGACACCTTTACAACAATGAGCAGTTCTTC.

J is TRBJ1-1 and V is TRBV14, with TRBD1 matching over 7 bases. The V gene end was trimmed by 3 bases and the J gene end by 4 bases; junction bases not matched to a gene: 5. Germline V lookup: CDR1 SGHDN, CDR2 FVKESK. This CDR3 is built from 14 residues. The CDR3 nucleotides are TGTGCCAGCAGCCAGAAACACAGGGGCACTGAAGCTTTCTTT. Its protein product is CASSQKHRGTEAFF.

The CDR3 DNA sequence: TGTGCCAGCAGTCCTCCGGGACAGGGGCACACTGAAGCTTTCTTT. This codes for CASSPPGQGHTEAFF. This sequence joins TRBV28 and TRBJ1-1; 10 nucleotides line up with TRBD1. This CDR3 is 15 amino acids long. From germline, CDR1 is MDHEN and CDR2 SYDVKM. The J segment lost 3 bases and the V segment lost 5 bases, leaving 6 bases of the junction unmatched.